This T cell receptor beta chain was recovered during a study of CD8 T cells in Susac syndrome. From germline, CDR1 is MDHEN and CDR2 SYDVKM. The germline V and J ends were trimmed by 2 bases and 5 bases, with 9 bases remaining between them. The CDR3 consists of 13 residues. With random hexamers, reverse transcription was performed on 0.5 to 1 ug of RNA. TCRdb passed the immunoSEQ multiplex PCR reads through MiXCR, listing each CDR3 protein once. The table records around 300,000 distinct CDR3 sequences, about 88% of them present only once. The receptor was derived from a human donor with multiple sclerosis. Material for sequencing was CD8+ T cells from PBMCs. This chain joins TRBV28 and TRBJ2-5; D is unresolved. The CDR3 protein is CASSLGLRETQYF. CDR3 coding DNA: TGTGCCAGCAGTTTAGGCCTTAGGGAGACCCAGTACTTC.